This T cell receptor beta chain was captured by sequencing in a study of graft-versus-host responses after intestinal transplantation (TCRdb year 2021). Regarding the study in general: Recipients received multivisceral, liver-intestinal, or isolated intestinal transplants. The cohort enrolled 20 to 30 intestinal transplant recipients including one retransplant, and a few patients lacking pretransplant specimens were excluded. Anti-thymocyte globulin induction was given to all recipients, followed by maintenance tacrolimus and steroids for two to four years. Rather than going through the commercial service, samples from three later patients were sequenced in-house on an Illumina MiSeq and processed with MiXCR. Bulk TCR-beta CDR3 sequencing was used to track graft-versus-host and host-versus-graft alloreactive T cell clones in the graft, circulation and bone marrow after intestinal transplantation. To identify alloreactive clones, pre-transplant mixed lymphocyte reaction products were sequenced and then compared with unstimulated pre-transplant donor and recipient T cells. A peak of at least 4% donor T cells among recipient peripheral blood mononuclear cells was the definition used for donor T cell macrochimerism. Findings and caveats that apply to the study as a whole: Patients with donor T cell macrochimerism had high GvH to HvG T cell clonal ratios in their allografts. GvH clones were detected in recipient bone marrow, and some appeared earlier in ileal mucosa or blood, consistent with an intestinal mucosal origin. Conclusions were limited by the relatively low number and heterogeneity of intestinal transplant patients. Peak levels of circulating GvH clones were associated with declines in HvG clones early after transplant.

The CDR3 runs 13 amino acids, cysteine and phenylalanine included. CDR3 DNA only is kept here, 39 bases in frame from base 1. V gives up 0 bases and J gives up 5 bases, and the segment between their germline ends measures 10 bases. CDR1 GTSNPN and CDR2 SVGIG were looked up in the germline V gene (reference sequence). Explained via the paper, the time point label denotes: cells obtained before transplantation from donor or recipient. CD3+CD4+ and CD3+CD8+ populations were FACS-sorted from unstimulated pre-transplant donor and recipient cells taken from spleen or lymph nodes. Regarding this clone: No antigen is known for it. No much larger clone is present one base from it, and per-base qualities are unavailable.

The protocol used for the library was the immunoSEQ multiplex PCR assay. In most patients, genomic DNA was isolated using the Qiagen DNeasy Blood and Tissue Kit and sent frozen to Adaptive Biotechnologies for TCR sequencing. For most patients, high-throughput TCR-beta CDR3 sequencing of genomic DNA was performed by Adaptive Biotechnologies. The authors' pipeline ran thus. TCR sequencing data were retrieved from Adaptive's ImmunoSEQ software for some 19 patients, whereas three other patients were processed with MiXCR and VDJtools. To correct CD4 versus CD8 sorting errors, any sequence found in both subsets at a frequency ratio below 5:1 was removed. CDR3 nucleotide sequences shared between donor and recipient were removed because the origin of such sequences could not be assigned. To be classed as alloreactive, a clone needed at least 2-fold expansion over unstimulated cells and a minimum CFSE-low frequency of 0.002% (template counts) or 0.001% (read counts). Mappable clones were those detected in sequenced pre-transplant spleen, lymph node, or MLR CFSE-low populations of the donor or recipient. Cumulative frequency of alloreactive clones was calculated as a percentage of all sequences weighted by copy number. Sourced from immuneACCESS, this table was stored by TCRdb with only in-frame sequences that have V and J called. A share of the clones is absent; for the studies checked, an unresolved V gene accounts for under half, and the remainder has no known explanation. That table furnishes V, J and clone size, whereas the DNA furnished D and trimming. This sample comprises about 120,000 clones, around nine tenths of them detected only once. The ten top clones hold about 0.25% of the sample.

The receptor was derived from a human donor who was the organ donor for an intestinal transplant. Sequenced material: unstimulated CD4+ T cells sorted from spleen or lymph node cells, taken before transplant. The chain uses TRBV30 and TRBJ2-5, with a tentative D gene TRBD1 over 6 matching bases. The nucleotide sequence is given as TGTGCCTGGAGTGTACAGGGAAGTGAGACCCAGTACTTC. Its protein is CAWSVQGSETQYF. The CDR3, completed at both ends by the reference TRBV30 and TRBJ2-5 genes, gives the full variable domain SQTIHQWPATLVQPVGSPLSLECTVEGTSNPNLYWYRQAAGRGLQLLFYSVGIGQISSEVPQNLSASRPQDRQFILSSKKLLLSDSGFYLCAWSVQGSETQYFGPGTRLLVL.